A single sample is the source of the 16 T cell receptor beta chains below, sequenced in a study of regulatory T cells in long-lasting Graves disease. Time point: newly diagnosed GD, antithyroid drugs for less than 3 months. There was RNA extracted from PBMCs, and the TCR library was made from it. Construction of the TCR beta libraries employed iRepertoire HTBI primers in conjunction with Arm-PCR of CDR3 regions. One entry per CDR3 protein results from TCRdb running MiXCR on the multiplex PCR reads. The repertoire holds fewer than 550,000 distinct CDR3 sequences, with around 15% as singletons. In addition, the sample was reused for a study of T cells in Graves' hyperthyroidism and ophthalmopathy.

The specimen was peripheral blood mononuclear cells (PBMCs), collected at new diagnosis, from a patient treated with antithyroid drugs. The receptor set was obtained from a woman aged 40-60 years with Graves disease.

This clonotype was recorded many times. The rearrangement uses TRBV7-8 and TRBJ2-5; tentative D call: TRBD2 (5 bases). The V and J ends lost 1 base and 4 bases respectively, with 16 bases between them. The CDR3 is 16 amino acids. Germline loops: CDR1 SGHVS, CDR2 FQNEAQ. For the CDR3, the DNA is TGTGCCAGCAGCTTAGTGTTGGGTTCCCGGGGAGAGACCCAGTACTTC. Translation gives CASSLVLGSRGETQYF.

This clonotype was counted only a few times. V usage is TRBV5-1 and J usage is TRBJ2-6; D perhaps matches TRBD1 (6 bases). The CDR3 runs to 16 residues. Looked up from germline, CDR1 is SGHRS and CDR2 is YFSETQ. V lost 0 bases and J 2 bases, leaving 9 bases between the germline ends. In DNA form, the CDR3 reads TGCGCCAGCAGCTTGGAAGGGGGTACTGGGGCCAACGTCCTGACTTTC. Translating gives CASSLEGGTGANVLTF.

This clonotype has just a few counts. V and J are TRBV18 and TRBJ2-1; unclear D gene. Looked up from germline, CDR1 is KGHSH and CDR2 is LQKENI. V dropped 3 bases and J dropped 7 bases, with 16 bases sitting between them. The CDR3 totals 15 residues. The CDR3 sequence is CASSPSRSLGNEQFF. CDR3 nucleotide sequence: TGTGCCAGCTCACCGTCAAGATCTCTAGGGAATGAGCAGTTCTTC.

This clonotype showed up many times. This chain uses TRBV7-9 with TRBJ2-3; D is unclear. V was cut by 4 bases and J by 2 bases, with 13 bases left in between. CDR3 size: 15 residues. From germline, CDR1 is SEHNR and CDR2 FQNEAQ (reference sequence). CDR3 residues: CASSSNTKTTDTQYF. CDR3 DNA sequence: TGTGCCAGCAGCTCAAACACTAAAACCACAGATACGCAGTATTTT.

This clonotype showed up many times. V gene TRBV5-4 combines with J gene TRBJ1-2; tentatively, D is TRBD1 (5 bases). Germline-derived CDR1 and CDR2 are SGHNT and YYREEE (reference sequence). V lost 1 base to trimming and J lost 5 bases, with 15 bases between them. The CDR3 runs 15 residues. DNA for the CDR3: TGTGCCAGCAGCTTGTCTTCGGGTCAGGGTTATGGCTACACCTTC. Translated: CASSLSSGQGYGYTF.

This clonotype was picked up many times. This chain uses TRBV19 with TRBJ1-2, with D perhaps matching TRBD1 (6 bases). Germline V lookup: CDR1 LNHDA, CDR2 SQIVND (reference sequence). This CDR3 contains 14 residues. Deletions cut 4 bases from V and 5 bases from J, with 14 bases between. CDR3 sequence (DNA): TGTGCCAGTAGTAGGGGGGGCGACACGTATGGCTACACCTTC. It specifies CASSRGGDTYGYTF.

This clonotype appeared many times. The chain joins TRBV5-5 to TRBJ2-5, with D maybe TRBD2 (6 bases). The CDR3 totals 15 residues. The V end lost 2 bases, the J end lost 2 bases, and 13 bases lay between the germline ends. Germline-derived CDR1 and CDR2 are SGHKS and YYEKEE (reference sequence). The CDR3 here is CASSFGGVIQETQYF. CDR3 bases: TGTGCCAGCAGCTTCGGCGGGGTGATACAAGAGACCCAGTACTTC.

This clonotype has more than one count but fewer than ten. The rearrangement joins TRBV20-1 to TRBJ1-6; D remains unclear. Germline loops: CDR1 DFQATT, CDR2 SNEGSKA (reference sequence). CDR3 length: 15 residues. V was cut by 1 base and J by 3 bases, with 10 bases left in between. The CDR3 DNA follows: TGCAGTGCTAGAGCCGAGTCGGGCTATAATTCACCCCTCCACTTT. Encoded protein: CSARAESGYNSPLHF.

In its sample, this clonotype was seen a few times. The chain recombines TRBV12-5 with TRBJ1-5, with D possibly being TRBD1 (5 bases). This CDR3 spans 14 amino acids. Trimming cost V 3 bases and J 0 bases, with 6 bases left between them. Germline V CDR1 and CDR2: LGHNT, FRNRAP. The CDR3 DNA reads as TGTGCTAGTGGTTTTGGGGGTAGCAATCAGCCCCAGCATTTT. Its translation: CASGFGGSNQPQHF.

This clonotype was counted only a few times. The chain is built from TRBV30 and TRBJ1-1; maybe TRBD1 (6 bases). CDR1 is GTSNPN, CDR2 SVGIG, per germline (reference sequence). V was clipped by 6 bases and J by 5 bases, with 13 bases between them. This CDR3 has 12 residues. CDR3 nucleotides: TGTGCCTGTTCAGGGGAGGGAACTGAAGCTTTCTTT. This encodes CACSGEGTEAFF.

There are many counts of this clonotype. The CDR3 bases are TGTGCCAGCAGTTGGACAGATTTAATTCCTAATTCACCCCTCCACTTT. Translating it yields CASSWTDLIPNSPLHF. The chain is built from TRBV2 and TRBJ1-6, with a weak D call TRBD1 (6 bases). Germline V lookup: CDR1 SNHLY, CDR2 FYNNEI. The CDR3 length is 16 residues. V gave up 5 bases and J gave up 6 bases, with 17 bases separating them.

This clonotype has a count of ten or more. One end of the junction fails to match germline, which may point to a read error. The chain has TRBV2 and TRBJ1-1, with D possibly being TRBD1 (5 bases). This CDR3 spans 15 amino acids. Per the germline V gene, CDR1 is SNHLY and CDR2 is FYNNEI. The CDR3 loop reads CASSPVGETGTEAFF. The CDR3 DNA reads as TGCGCCAGCAGCCCGGTGGGGGAAACTGGCACTGAAGCTTTCTTT.

This clonotype was picked up many times. The chain recombines TRBV12-3 or TRBV12-4 with TRBJ2-3; TRBD2 aligns across 9 bases. The CDR3 spans 13 residues. V lost 6 bases to trimming and J lost 4 bases; unmatched junction nucleotides: 2. The DNA of the CDR3 is TGTGCCAGCAGGGCGGGGGGGGCAGATACGCAGTATTTT. It encodes CASRAGGADTQYF.

V is TRBV10-1 and J is TRBJ2-7; D might be TRBD1 or TRBD2, each matching 6 bases. Germline assignment: CDR1 WNHNN and CDR2 SYGVQD (reference sequence). V shed 2 bases and J shed 5 bases, with 13 bases lying between them. The CDR3 has 14 amino acids. Here the CDR3 reads CASSEGGTNHEQYF. The CDR3 bases are TGCGCCAGCAGTGAGGGGGGGACAAACCACGAGCAGTACTTC.

On this clonotype itself: It may be a read error: a sequence one base away is much more abundant. The chain couples TRBV6-2 or TRBV6-3 to TRBJ2-5; 8 bases line up with TRBD2. This CDR3 spans 13 amino acids. Germline V CDR1 and CDR2: MNHEY, SVGEGT. The chain's CDR3 is CAGRASGGETQYF. For the CDR3, the DNA is TGTGCCGGCAGGGCATCGGGGGGGGAGACCCAGTACTTC.

This clonotype was detected many times. The genes are TRBV6-1 and TRBJ1-1; TRBD1 is a possible D gene (6 bases). Trimming stripped 5 bases from V and 11 bases from J, with 18 bases between. This CDR3 is built from 13 residues. Germline-derived CDR1 and CDR2 are MNHNS and SASEGT. CDR3 loop: CASSIRQALGAFF. The CDR3 DNA follows: TGTGCCAGCAGTATAAGACAGGCACTGGGCGCTTTCTTT.